This TCR beta chain comes out of a study of blood T cell repertoires in COVID-19. V was pared by 4 bases and J by 4 bases, with 3 bases of the junction left unmatched. This CDR3 has 13 residues. Germline CDR1 is SNHLY and CDR2 is FYNNEI. Using immunoSEQ multiplex PCR, the repertoire was profiled, and TCRdb retains in-frame clones only, with some absent. The table includes about 280,000 clones, 88% detected once. This sequence joins TRBV2 and TRBJ1-2; 7 nucleotides agree with TRBD1. The sequence came from a man aged 18 to 30 with active or convalescent COVID-19. Sequencing was done on a sample of peripheral blood. CDR3: CASSGGQSYGYTF. Here the CDR3 DNA reads TGTGCCAGCAGTGGGGGACAGTCCTATGGCTACACCTTC.